These 31 T cell receptor beta chains were sequenced from one sample in a study of cytomegalovirus exposure and HLA in healthy donors. The PCR had 60 Vbeta and 13 Jbeta primers. Sequencing was performed with immunoSEQ multiplex PCR; in TCRdb, only in-frame clones are kept and a portion is missing. The data hold roughly 190,000 clones, with around 80% observed a single time. The sample taken for sequencing was PBMCs. These receptors came from a woman between 18 and 29 years old in good health and CMV-seronegative.

The rearrangement uses TRBV4-2 and TRBJ2-5; possibly TRBD2 for D (5 bases). The length of the CDR3 is 14 residues. The V end lost 2 bases, the J end lost 7 bases, and 14 bases lay between the germline ends. Germline values: CDR1 LGHNA, CDR2 YNFKEQ. The CDR3 loop reads CASSQLTSGVTQYF. CDR3 bases: TGTGCCAGCAGCCAACTTACTAGTGGCGTGACCCAGTACTTC.

This sequence joins TRBV5-6 and TRBJ2-7; 8 nucleotides line up with TRBD2. The J segment lost 5 bases and the V segment lost 6 bases, leaving 7 bases of the junction unmatched. CDR3 length: 13 residues. Germline lookup yields CDR1 SGHDT and CDR2 YYEEEE. CDR3 protein: CASTLLADHEQYV. The CDR3 DNA reads as TGTGCCAGCACCCTACTAGCGGACCACGAGCAGTACGTC.

Only a few counts were recorded for this clone. The chain recombines TRBV10-3 with TRBJ2-7, with 8 bases fitting TRBD1. Per germline, CDR1 ENHRY and CDR2 SYGVKD. The CDR3 runs 14 residues. The junction had 7 bases not matched to a gene; V was cut back by 6 bases and J by 3 bases. The CDR3 loop reads CAISGTGQGYEQYF. For the CDR3, the DNA is TGTGCCATCAGCGGAACTGGACAGGGCTACGAGCAGTACTTC.

V is TRBV21-1 and J is TRBJ2-1; the table gives TRBD2 as D, unverified against the DNA. TRBV21-1 is a pseudogene segment. CDR3 length equals 15 residues. CDR3 sequence: CASSNTSGSFNEQFF. CDR3 sequence (DNA): TGTGCCAGCAGCAACACTAGCGGGAGTTTTAATGAGCAGTTCTTC.

The J gene is TRBJ1-1, the V gene TRBV7-9; maybe TRBD1 (5 bases). CDR3 length: 18 amino acids. V lost 5 bases and J lost 3, with 25 bases in between. Per the germline V gene, CDR1 is SEHNR and CDR2 is FQNEAQ (reference sequence). For the CDR3, the DNA is TGTGCCAGCAGCCCCCCCGCCAGGGTAGGGGCGGGGGACACTGAAGCTTTCTTT. This codes for CASSPPARVGAGDTEAFF.

A few counts support this clone. The chain links TRBV10-3 to TRBJ2-7, with D maybe TRBD1 (6 bases). Germline V gene data show CDR1 as ENHRY and CDR2 as SYGVKD. The CDR3 sequence is 13 residues long. Trimming pared 6 bases from V and 3 bases from J, leaving 12 bases between. CDR3 sequence reads: CAIRETGYYEQYF. As DNA, the CDR3 is TGTGCCATCAGAGAGACAGGCTACTACGAGCAGTACTTC.

The chain employs TRBV4-1 and TRBJ2-7; D might be TRBD2 (5 bases). The CDR3 runs to 12 residues. V lost 3 bases and J lost 9, with 12 bases in between. CDR1 is MGHRA and CDR2 is YSYEKL in the germline V gene. The CDR3 sequence is CASSHPGLWQYF. The CDR3 coding sequence is TGCGCCAGCAGCCACCCAGGACTGTGGCAGTACTTC.

The chain carries TRBV5-1 and TRBJ2-1; 11 bases match TRBD2. The length of the CDR3 is 15 residues. CDR1 and CDR2 from the germline V gene are SGHRS and YFSETQ. V gave up 1 base and J gave up 6 bases; unmatched junction bases: 3. CDR3 DNA sequence: TGCGCCAGCAGCTTGACTAGCGGGAGTATCAATGAGCAGTTCTTC. Translated: CASSLTSGSINEQFF.

The J gene is TRBJ2-2, the V gene TRBV15; maybe TRBD1 (5 bases). The CDR3 contains 16 residues. The V end was cut by 1 base, the J end by 0 bases, with 9 bases between. The V gene's germline CDR1 is LNHNV and CDR2 YYDKDF (reference sequence). This CDR3 is CATSRGRATNTGELFF. CDR3 DNA sequence: TGTGCCACCAGCAGAGGCAGGGCAACGAACACCGGGGAGCTGTTTTTT. Full variable domain (outside the CDR3, taken from reference TRBV15 and TRBJ2-2): DAMVIQNPRYQVTQFGKPVTLSCSQTLNHNVMYWYQQKSSQAPKLLFHYYDKDFNNEADTPDNFQSRRPNTSFCFLDIRSPGLGDTAMYLCATSRGRATNTGELFFGEGSRLTVL.

The gene calls are TRBV30 and TRBJ2-1, with D perhaps matching TRBD2 (5 bases). Trimming took 2 bases from V and 2 from J, leaving 13 bases between them. The germline gives CDR1 GTSNPN, CDR2 SVGIG (reference sequence). The length of the CDR3 is 15 residues. Here the CDR3 reads CAWSTDWNPYNEQFF. CDR3 in DNA: TGTGCCTGGAGTACGGACTGGAACCCCTACAATGAGCAGTTCTTC.

The V and J genes are TRBV29-1 and TRBJ2-1; perhaps TRBD1 as D (5 bases). Germline CDR1 reads SQVTM; CDR2 reads ANQGSEA. The CDR3 sequence is 15 residues long. Deletions cut 1 base from V and 7 bases from J, with 17 bases between. Written as DNA, the CDR3 is TGCAGCGTTGAAGGGGCGACTGGACGACAGAATGAGCAGTTCTTC. It is translated as CSVEGATGRQNEQFF.

The chain employs TRBV6-5 and TRBJ2-1; 9 nucleotides line up with TRBD2. With V trimmed by 6 bases and J by 5 bases, 8 bases remained unmatched. Germline V gene lookup returns CDR1 MNHEY and CDR2 SVGAGI. This CDR3 is 15 amino acids long. CDR3 amino acids: CASRQSGRPHNEQFF. The CDR3 DNA reads as TGTGCCAGCAGACAAAGCGGGAGGCCCCACAATGAGCAGTTCTTC.

The chain combines TRBV7-2 with TRBJ2-2; D gene ambiguous. This CDR3 is 16 amino acids long. V dropped 4 bases and J dropped 2 bases, with 14 bases sitting between them. Germline loops: CDR1 SGHTA, CDR2 FQGNSA. CDR3: CASSSYYPSNTGELFF. The CDR3, as DNA: TGTGCCAGCAGCTCCTATTACCCATCAAACACCGGGGAGCTGTTTTTT.

The rearrangement joins TRBV7-2 to TRBJ2-3; 11 nucleotides line up with TRBD2. V lost 4 bases and J lost 4; bases outside the gene matches: 7. The CDR3 runs 16 residues. The germline V gene encodes CDR1 SGHTA and CDR2 FQGNSA. The CDR3 DNA reads TGTGCCAGCAGCTCTGTCCCGGGACTAGCGGCAGATACGCAGTATTTT. It codes for CASSSVPGLAADTQYF.

J is TRBJ1-1 and V is TRBV5-6, with TRBD1 matching 7 bases. Germline trimming cut 4 bases from V and 0 bases from J; bases unmatched to any gene: 6. The CDR3 runs to 15 residues. Germline loops: CDR1 SGHDT, CDR2 YYEEEE. The CDR3 here is CASSPRQGMNTEAFF. The DNA for the CDR3 is TGTGCCAGCAGCCCTCGACAGGGCATGAACACTGAAGCTTTCTTT. The full variable domain, rest sourced from reference TRBV5-6 and TRBJ1-1, is DAGVTQSPTHLIKTRGQQVTLRCSPKSGHDTVSWYQQALGQGPQFIFQYYEEEERQRGNFPDRFSGHQFPNYSSELNVNALLLGDSALYLCASSPRQGMNTEAFFGQGTRLTVV.

The chain employs TRBV7-2 and TRBJ2-4, with a possible D match to TRBD2 (8 bases). CDR1 SGHTA and CDR2 FQGNSA come from the germline V gene. This CDR3 has 16 residues. V shed 4 bases and J shed 0 bases, with 13 bases lying between them. CDR3 bases: TGTGCCAGCAGCTCGGGGGGGACAGTAGCCAAAAACATTCAGTACTTC. It yields the protein CASSSGGTVAKNIQYF.

V is TRBV19 and J is TRBJ1-1; D call uncertain. Trimming stripped 6 bases from V and 4 bases from J, with 9 bases between. Germline V gene sequence: CDR1 LNHDA, CDR2 SQIVND (reference sequence). The length of the CDR3 is 12 residues. CDR3 region: CASSSRGTEAFF. The CDR3 DNA sequence: TGTGCCAGTAGCTCCCGGGGCACTGAAGCTTTCTTT. The variable domain in full, completed from reference TRBV19 and TRBJ1-1, reads DGGITQSPKYLFRKEGQNVTLSCEQNLNHDAMYWYRQDPGQGLRLIYYSQIVNDFQKGDIAEGYSVSREKKESFPLTVTSAQKNPTAFYLCASSSRGTEAFFGQGTRLTVV.

V and J are TRBV27 and TRBJ2-1, with 12 bases lining up with TRBD2. The V and J ends lost 3 bases and 0 bases, in that order; junction bases with no gene match: 6. This CDR3 contains 18 residues. Per the germline V gene, CDR1 is MNHEY and CDR2 is SMNVEV (reference sequence). The CDR3 DNA sequence: TGTGCCAGCAGTTTTCTAGCGGGAGGGCCGAGCTCCTACAATGAGCAGTTCTTC. It translates to CASSFLAGGPSSYNEQFF.

The chain joins TRBV6-7 to TRBJ2-7; 10 nucleotides match TRBD2. TRBV6-7 is noted as an ORF with a role that remains uncertain. The V gene end was trimmed by 2 bases and the J gene end by 7 bases; junction bases not matched to a gene: 11. The CDR3 contains 16 residues. The CDR3 DNA is TGTGCCAGCAGTTACGGACTACTAGCGGGGCCATATGAGCAGTACTTC. Protein sequence: CASSYGLLAGPYEQYF.

The chain joins TRBV30 to TRBJ2-1; D is ambiguous. Germline V gene lookup returns CDR1 GTSNPN and CDR2 SVGIG (reference sequence). Trimming shortened V by 4 bases and J by 8 bases, and 9 bases separated the two germline ends. CDR3 length: 11 residues. The CDR3 reads CAWIEYDEQFF. CDR3 nucleotides: TGTGCCTGGATAGAGTACGATGAGCAGTTCTTC.

The gene calls are TRBV7-9 and TRBJ2-1; tentative D call: TRBD2 (6 bases). Germline loops: CDR1 SEHNR, CDR2 FQNEAQ (reference sequence). The CDR3 has 17 residues. V gave up 1 base and J gave up 4 bases, with 17 bases separating them. The CDR3 sequence is CASSLERPEGRYNEQFF. CDR3 DNA: TGTGCCAGCAGCTTAGAACGTCCGGAGGGCAGATACAATGAGCAGTTCTTC.

The chain recombines TRBV6-1 with TRBJ2-7; D perhaps matches TRBD1 (5 bases). This CDR3 is built from 14 residues. Per germline, CDR1 MNHNS and CDR2 SASEGT. Trimming removed 1 base from V and 5 bases from J, with 12 bases in between. CDR3 DNA: TGTGCCAGCAGTGAAGGGGGCTACTATGACGAGCAGTACGTC. Translating it yields CASSEGGYYDEQYV.

The chain carries TRBV27 and TRBJ2-1; no reliable D call. The germline gives CDR1 MNHEY, CDR2 SMNVEV (reference sequence). V lost 6 bases and J lost 10, with 13 bases in between. This CDR3 has 12 residues. The DNA of the CDR3 is TGTGCCAGCAGAACGACTGCTGAGGAGCAGTTCTTC. Translated, it gives CASRTTAEEQFF.

The chain combines TRBV6-5 with TRBJ2-7; a weak D match, TRBD2 (6 bases). Germline assignment: CDR1 MNHEY and CDR2 SVGAGI. The CDR3 has 14 amino acids. The V end was cut by 8 bases, the J end by 5 bases, with 19 bases between. The CDR3, as DNA: TGTGCCAGCCGGCGGGGTGGGGATTTCCACGAGCAGTACTTC. Translation gives CASRRGGDFHEQYF.

This chain uses TRBV10-1 with TRBJ1-4, with 7 bases aligning to TRBD1. Germline lookup yields CDR1 WNHNN and CDR2 SYGVQD (reference sequence). The CDR3 has 19 amino acids. Trimming at V came to 5 bases and at J to 0 bases, leaving 15 bases not matched to a gene. CDR3 protein: CASSTTTGSYFATNEKLFF. CDR3 DNA sequence: TGCGCCAGCAGTACAACGACAGGGAGCTACTTTGCAACTAATGAAAAACTGTTTTTT.

The J gene is TRBJ2-6, the V gene TRBV2; no clear D gene. The germline V and J ends were trimmed by 3 bases and 0 bases, with 9 bases remaining between them. Germline CDR1 is SNHLY and CDR2 is FYNNEI. This CDR3 spans 16 amino acids. This CDR3 reads CASSDGGYSGANVLTF. The CDR3 nucleotides read TGTGCCAGCAGTGACGGCGGATACTCTGGGGCCAACGTCCTGACTTTC.

The chain links TRBV6-6 to TRBJ1-3, with TRBD1 matching 9 bases. Germline V gene data show CDR1 as MNHNY and CDR2 as SVGAGI (reference sequence). CDR3 size: 16 residues. The trim removed 6 bases at V and 4 bases at J, leaving 10 bases unmatched. The CDR3 DNA reads TGTGCCAGCAGGCCACAGACAGGGGGAAACGGAAACACCATATATTTT. Translated, it gives CASRPQTGGNGNTIYF.

The chain links TRBV25-1 to TRBJ2-5; 10 bases agree with TRBD2. The assigned J gene may be wrong: the sequence end matches TRBJ2-7 better. The CDR3 sequence is 17 residues long. The germline V gene encodes CDR1 MGHDK and CDR2 SYGVNS. The CDR3 nucleotides read TGTGCCAGCAGTGAATTTTCTAGCGGGAGCGCTACCTACGAGCAGTACTTC. This codes for CASSEFSSGSATYEQYF.

The V call is TRBV28, the J call TRBJ2-3, with 14 bases aligning to TRBD2. The trim removed 4 bases at V and 4 bases at J, leaving 13 bases unmatched. CDR1 and CDR2 (germline): MDHEN, SYDVKM. The length of the CDR3 is 19 residues. CDR3 sequence reads: CASSSPGLAGDRGADTQYF. The CDR3 nucleotides read TGTGCCAGCAGTTCGCCGGGACTAGCGGGAGATCGTGGGGCAGATACGCAGTATTTT.

V is TRBV7-2 and J is TRBJ2-5, with TRBD1 identical over 8 bases. Germline V lookup: CDR1 SGHTA, CDR2 FQGNSA. The CDR3 length is 14 residues. The V segment lost 5 bases and the J segment 2 bases; nucleotides outside the gene matches: 4. CDR3 sequence: CASSPRTGQETQYF. The CDR3 DNA sequence: TGTGCCAGCAGCCCGCGGACAGGGCAAGAGACCCAGTACTTC.

The table lists this clone with a count of one. The genes are TRBV10-3 and TRBJ2-7, with 7 bases aligning to TRBD2. After removal of 7 bases from V and 3 bases from J, the junction contained 6 bases not matched to a gene. Germline V CDR1 and CDR2: ENHRY, SYGVKD. This CDR3 region has 13 residues. The CDR3 protein is CAINRTRNYEQYF. The CDR3 nucleotides are TGTGCCATCAACAGGACTAGAAACTACGAGCAGTACTTC.